This T cell receptor beta chain was recovered during a study of CD8+CD57+ T cells in acquired aplastic anemia (dated by TCRdb to the late 2010s). With regard to the full study: A mean of about 3 ug of DNA, ranging from roughly 0.2 to 27.4 ug, was extracted from sorted CD4+ and CD8+ cells. Mean read counts for healthy donor samples were 8.5 million to 10.8 million for CD4+ cells and roughly 12 million for CD8+ cells. The study at large found these results: Patients and healthy controls showed no significant difference in CD8+ Simpson's diversity (P=0.060). Roughly 30 CD8+ CDR3 sequences were shared between patients and controls but appeared highly expressed in patients and within their immunodominant clones.

The CDR1 and CDR2 encoded by the germline V gene are SNHLY and FYNNEI. Between the V and J ends, shortened by 9 bases and 4 bases respectively, the junction contains 13 bases. The CDR3 runs 13 residues from the cysteine to the phenylalanine. Only the CDR3 part of the read is kept: 39 bases, read in frame from the first base. TCR repertoires of sorted CD4+ and CD8+ blood T cells from severe aplastic anemia patients and healthy subjects were deep-sequenced in the study. Ficoll-Paque density gradient centrifugation was used to isolate peripheral blood mononuclear cells. Before DNA extraction, CD4+ and CD8+ T cells were sorted with FACS or magnetic beads. Genomic DNA was used as template for profiling of TCR beta VDJ combinations and CDR3 sequences. An Illumina HiSeq 2000 was the platform used for TCR repertoire sequencing. Under the source paper's analysis protocol: TRBV/TRBJ rearrangement plots, CDR3 size and DJ length profiles, and Simpson's diversity index were used to evaluate the repertoires. The most abundant DNA sequence in the deep sequencing data was defined as the immunodominant clone. CDR3 amino acid sequences were checked for sharing across subjects and were also compared against the VDJdb database and published repertoires. Clones were called with MiXCR by TCRdb after fastp trimmed the public reads at Q25, and only in-frame beta chains were retained. All rows with the same CDR3 protein become a single entry with the most common DNA and genes. It is TCRdb's table, rather than the study itself, that gives the V and J calls and clone size. This sample gives about 180,000 distinct CDR3 sequences in total; around half of them show up just once. The ten largest make up around 2.9% of the sample.

In regard to this clonotype: No antigen is known for it. No much larger clone exists at a distance of one base, and base qualities are not known.

The sequence joins TRBV2 to TRBJ2-1; the D gene cannot be resolved beyond TRBD1 or TRBD2, each matching 6 bases. Sequences were obtained from sorted CD4+, CD8+, or CD8+CD57+ T cells (not recorded which) from PBMCs. The sequence came from a human donor in good health. The CDR3 corresponds to CASKRGGYNEQFF. At the DNA level, the sequence is TGTGCCAGTAAAAGAGGGGGGTACAATGAGCAGTTCTTC.